These T cell receptor beta chains were read from a single sample in a study of T cell repertoires in cytomegalovirus infection. TCRdb itself ran the reads through MiXCR, one entry per CDR3 protein. The data contain about 200,000 distinct CDR3 sequences, roughly 9.8% of them seen just once; the ten biggest clones take up roughly 5.1%. Input material: PBMCs. These receptors all stem from a human donor in good health (CMV status not recorded). Some clones in this sample may be carry-over from other donors' samples. Each CDR3 is given with its conserved first and last residue.

v_gene | CDR3aa
TRBV20-1 | CSAVQGLGSPLHF
TRBV7-9 | CASSLAMGADTQYF
TRBV12-3/TRBV12-4 | CASMSQGQSGYGYTF
TRBV19 | CASSGIGGSLLNEQFF
TRBV2 | CASSEVPTGELFF
TRBV19 | CASSRDRDSNQPQHF
TRBV6-2/TRBV6-3 | CASSAPRASEQFF
TRBV18 | CASSPPLAQNEQFF
TRBV7-2 | CASRRQGGKVNEKLFF
TRBV29-1 | CSVESPGRGEQYF
TRBV7-8 | CASSLNNEQFF
TRBV6-6 | CASTRTIKTGLNTGELFF
TRBV7-9 | CASSSLGPGLAESSYEQYF
TRBV7-9 | CASSLDGPRSYEQYF
TRBV7-6 | CASSETSGSYNEQFF
TRBV6-2/TRBV6-3 | CASSYPRGVFYEQYF
TRBV5-1 | CASSFSGDEETQYF
TRBV6-5 | CASSYGGEDQPQHF
TRBV5-6 | CASSLAGGF
TRBV7-2 | CASSSDFGANVPTF
TRBV19 | CASSIPAGGIQYF
TRBV6-2/TRBV6-3 | CASSHAGGADSQYF
TRBV7-6 | CASSLGSTEAFF
TRBV20-1 | CSAGVGGRNQPQHF
TRBV28 | CASSLSQGRGKNGYTF
TRBV7-2 | CASRLAGQETQYF
TRBV7-6 | CASSLGGTAGRSTDTQYF
TRBV7-2 | CASSSRTGMANEKLFF
TRBV29-1 | CSVELAGSHNEQFF
TRBV7-2 | CASSFSPSGNTQYF
TRBV11-2 | CASSPGRTGGFGYTF